This is a list of T cell receptor beta chains from one sample in a study of cytomegalovirus exposure and HLA in healthy donors. Using immunoSEQ multiplex PCR, the repertoire was profiled, and TCRdb retains in-frame clones only, with some absent. There are over 200,000 clones in the sample; roughly 84% occur only once, and 1.3% lies in the top ten. Input material: PBMCs. These receptors came from a human donor in good health. CDR3s include the opening cysteine and the closing phenylalanine or tryptophan. Each record gives: V gene, clone size, J gene, CDR3 length, D gene, CDR3 protein, CDR3 DNA. A D gene is named only where the DNA matches it firmly. The size of a clone is reported for some rows only, either as once, few or many, or as a class for expanded clones.

TRBV5-1,NA,TRBJ2-6,16,TRBD1,CASSLQGAQGANVLTF,TGCGCCAGTTCGTTACAGGGGGCACAAGGGGCCAACGTCCTGACTTTC
TRBV30,once,TRBJ2-2,12,NA,CAWSDGPGELFF,TGTGCCTGGAGTGACGGTCCCGGGGAGCTGTTTTTT
TRBV25-1,NA,TRBJ2-7,14,TRBD1,CASSPPDRGAEQYF,TGTGCCAGCTCCCCGCCGGACAGGGGCGCCGAGCAGTACTTC
TRBV9,NA,TRBJ1-1,14,NA,CASSVGTANTEAFF,TGTGCCAGCAGCGTAGGTACAGCGAACACTGAAGCTTTCTTT
TRBV6-5,NA,TRBJ2-1,16,TRBD2,CASSYSAGEKVDEQFF,TGTGCCAGCAGTTACTCAGCGGGAGAAAAGGTGGATGAGCAGTTCTTC
TRBV6-5,few,TRBJ1-1,15,NA,CASSTRGTAGAEAFF,TGTGCCAGCAGTACCCGCGGGACCGCGGGCGCTGAAGCTTTCTTT
TRBV5-4,few,TRBJ1-3,13,NA,CASSTVSGNTIYF,TGTGCCAGCAGTACGGTCTCTGGAAACACCATATATTTT
TRBV5-1,NA,TRBJ2-7,13,TRBD1,CASSLRTGDEQYF,TGCGCCAGCAGCTTAAGGACAGGGGACGAGCAGTACTTC
TRBV7-8,NA,TRBJ2-7,15,TRBD1,CASTIHRDRTYEQYF,TGTGCCAGCACCATCCACCGGGACAGGACCTACGAGCAGTACTTC
TRBV6-6,NA,TRBJ2-7,13,TRBD2,CASRGLAVDEQYF,TGTGCCAGCAGGGGACTAGCGGTGGACGAGCAGTACTTC
TRBV15,NA,TRBJ2-3,16,TRBD1,CATSRVMGQGADTQYF,TGTGCCACCAGCAGAGTCATGGGGCAGGGGGCGGATACGCAGTATTTT
TRBV7-9,NA,TRBJ1-5,14,NA,CASSSPEGDQPQHF,TGTGCCAGCAGCTCGCCCGAAGGGGATCAGCCCCAGCATTTT
TRBV28,NA,TRBJ2-2,16,TRBD2,CASSPSTSGNTGELFF,TGTGCCAGCAGTCCATCGACTAGCGGAAACACCGGGGAGCTGTTTTTT
TRBV29-1,NA,TRBJ2-1,12,TRBD1,CSGLTGGNEQFF,TGCAGCGGTCTGACAGGGGGTAATGAGCAGTTCTTC
TRBV4-3,NA,TRBJ1-2,13,NA,CASSQDQAYGYTF,TGCGCCAGCAGCCAAGATCAGGCTTATGGCTACACCTTC
TRBV25-1,NA,TRBJ2-7,13,TRBD2,CASIPGGGYEQYF,TGTGCCAGCATCCCCGGGGGGGGTTACGAGCAGTACTTC
TRBV5-1,NA,TRBJ1-1,14,NA,CASSLFLGVTEAFF,TGCGCCAGCAGCCTTTTTCTAGGGGTCACTGAAGCTTTCTTT
TRBV30,NA,TRBJ2-7,17,TRBD2,CAWISPHWGTSLQEQYF,TGTGCCTGGATTAGTCCCCATTGGGGGACTAGCTTACAGGAGCAGTACTTC
TRBV28,NA,TRBJ2-5,16,TRBD1,CASSDRRGRVVETQYF,TGTGCCAGCAGTGACCGCAGGGGGCGCGTGGTTGAGACCCAGTACTTC
TRBV7-2,NA,TRBJ2-7,14,NA,CASSSAAVSYEQYF,TGTGCCAGCAGCTCCGCAGCGGTATCCTACGAGCAGTACTTC
TRBV27,NA,TRBJ1-2,13,NA,CASSERAGNGYTF,TGTGCCAGCAGCGAAAGGGCAGGGAACGGCTACACCTTC
TRBV5-1,NA,TRBJ1-2,12,TRBD1,CASGGTGYGYTF,TGCGCCAGCGGAGGGACAGGATATGGCTACACCTTC
TRBV9,NA,TRBJ1-3,15,NA,CASSVAGAGGNTIYF,TGTGCCAGCAGCGTAGCTGGGGCGGGAGGAAACACCATATATTTT
TRBV7-9,NA,TRBJ1-2,15,NA,CASSLHSGFNYGYTF,TGTGCCAGCAGCTTACATTCCGGGTTTAACTATGGCTACACCTTC
TRBV4-1,NA,TRBJ2-1,13,NA,CASSQGGRSEQFF,TGCGCCAGCAGCCAAGGAGGGCGGTCTGAGCAGTTCTTC
TRBV19,NA,TRBJ2-2,16,NA,CASSIASGGGTGELFF,TGTGCCAGTAGTATAGCGTCAGGGGGAGGAACCGGGGAGCTGTTTTTT
TRBV19,once,TRBJ2-1,15,NA,CASTLGGLLYNEQFF,TGTGCCAGTACCCTAGGGGGTCTCCTCTACAATGAGCAGTTCTTC
TRBV7-2,few,TRBJ2-7,13,NA,CASGAYGPNEQYF,TGTGCCAGCGGGGCTTACGGTCCTAACGAGCAGTACTTC
TRBV13,NA,TRBJ2-7,15,NA,CASSGARGDSYEQYF,TGTGCCAGCAGCGGGGCCAGGGGGGACTCCTACGAGCAGTACTTC
TRBV4-2,NA,TRBJ2-1,13,NA,CASSQLTGNEQFF,TGTGCCAGCAGCCAGCTGACGGGCAATGAGCAGTTCTTC
TRBV11-3,NA,TRBJ2-2,14,TRBD1,CASSRRGGSGELFF,TGTGCCAGCAGTCGAAGAGGGGGCTCCGGGGAGCTGTTTTTT
TRBV5-1,NA,TRBJ2-1,14,NA,CASSLAGERAEQFF,TGCGCCAGCAGCTTGGCCGGGGAGAGGGCGGAGCAGTTCTTC
TRBV28,NA,TRBJ2-7,16,TRBD1,CASSLYRGGRDYEQYF,TGTGCCAGCAGTCTTTACAGGGGTGGGAGAGACTACGAGCAGTACTTC
TRBV7-9,NA,TRBJ2-3,13,NA,CAGVAGNTDTQYF,TGTGCCGGAGTGGCGGGTAACACAGATACGCAGTATTTT
TRBV28,NA,TRBJ1-1,19,TRBD1,CASSLGLGTETLPDTEAFF,TGTGCCAGCAGTTTGGGCCTAGGGACAGAGACGCTGCCTGACACTGAAGCTTTCTTT
TRBV7-2,NA,TRBJ2-2,17,NA,CASSLAGGTDIAGELFF,TGTGCCAGCAGCTTAGCGGGGGGTACTGACATTGCCGGGGAGCTGTTTTTT
TRBV6-5,NA,TRBJ2-7,15,TRBD2,CASSYSLAGGYEQYF,TGTGCCAGCAGTTACTCTCTAGCGGGAGGCTACGAGCAGTACTTC